One and the same sample provided the 21 T cell receptor beta chains below, sequenced in a study of identical twins. In TCRdb, the 5' RACE reads were re-called with MiXCR into one record per CDR3 protein. The sample includes 1,800,000 or so distinct CDR3 sequences, around 33% of them seen just once. The sample was cord blood. These TCRs come from a newborn girl in good health.

The chain recombines TRBV15 with TRBJ2-7; 8 nucleotides match TRBD2. Germline values: CDR1 LNHNV, CDR2 YYDKDF (reference sequence). The CDR3 is made up of 17 amino acids. After removal of 3 bases from V and 7 bases from J, the junction contained 17 bases not matched to a gene. CDR3 nucleotides: TGTGCCACCAGCAGGGTATTAGCGGGATATTCCTACAATGAGCAGTACTTC. It encodes CATSRVLAGYSYNEQYF.

This clonotype occurred a few times. The chain links TRBV12-3 or TRBV12-4 to TRBJ1-2; D ambiguous. The CDR3 consists of 14 residues. The V and J ends lost 4 bases and 4 bases respectively, with 13 bases between them. DNA for the CDR3: TGTGCCAGCAGTTCCCGAACAGTTGGCTATGGCTACACCTTC. Translating gives CASSSRTVGYGYTF.

The genes are TRBV20-1 and TRBJ1-1; 7 bases are a match to TRBD1. This CDR3 is 15 amino acids long. V lost 6 bases, J lost 2 bases, and 12 bases stayed unmatched. Germline CDR1 reads DFQATT; CDR2 reads SNEGSKA (reference sequence). CDR3 nucleotide sequence: TGCAGTGCCCCGAGACAGGGCACGATAAACACTGAAGCTTTCTTT. Translated: CSAPRQGTINTEAFF.

This clonotype was counted between two and nine times. The V and J genes are TRBV6-1 and TRBJ2-7; D gene ambiguous. The germline V and J ends were trimmed by 1 base and 2 bases, with 6 bases remaining between them. The CDR3 runs 13 residues. Germline CDR1 MNHNS, CDR2 SASEGT. This CDR3 is CASSEEVTYEQYF. CDR3 coding DNA: TGTGCCAGCAGTGAAGAGGTGACCTACGAGCAGTACTTC.

The CDR3 is CASRIDLRSGFNYGYTF. CDR3 nucleotide sequence: TGTGCCAGCAGAATCGACTTGAGATCGGGATTTAACTATGGCTACACCTTC. The chain has TRBV2 and TRBJ1-2; D not certain. This CDR3 has 17 residues. Germline loops: CDR1 SNHLY, CDR2 FYNNEI. The V gene lost 6 bases and the J gene lost 1 base, with 21 bases spanning the gap.

The rearrangement links TRBV5-4 to TRBJ2-3; the match to TRBD2 covers 10 bases. The CDR3 has 17 amino acids. The J segment lost 2 bases and the V segment lost 0 bases, leaving 6 bases of the junction unmatched. Germline V gives CDR1 SGHNT, CDR2 YYREEE (reference sequence). The CDR3 loop reads CASSLVSLAGLTDTQYF. In DNA form, the CDR3 reads TGTGCCAGCAGCTTGGTTTCACTAGCGGGGCTCACAGATACGCAGTATTTT.

This clonotype was seen a handful of times. The V gene is TRBV12-3 or TRBV12-4, the J gene TRBJ1-5; tentative D call: TRBD1 (6 bases). This CDR3 is built from 17 residues. V shed 0 bases and J shed 0 bases, with 12 bases lying between them. This CDR3 reads CASSLARGGPSNQPQHF. As DNA, the CDR3 is TGTGCCAGCAGTTTAGCGCGGGGGGGGCCTAGCAATCAGCCCCAGCATTTT.

This clonotype was seen a few times. The rearrangement uses TRBV12-3 or TRBV12-4 and TRBJ2-4; D ambiguous. The DNA end is more similar to TRBJ2-7, so the J call may be wrong. The CDR3 has 11 residues. DNA of the CDR3: TGTGCCAGCAATCCATCCTACGAGCAGTACTTC. This sequence encodes CASNPSYEQYF.

The sample holds a few counts of this clonotype. The chain employs TRBV4-2 and TRBJ2-1; maybe TRBD2 (6 bases). The CDR3 has 15 residues. The germline V gene has CDR1 LGHNA and CDR2 YNFKEQ. V was trimmed by 2 bases and J by 4 bases, leaving 12 bases between them. The CDR3 reads CASSQPRLGYNEQFF. CDR3 nucleotide sequence: TGTGCCAGCAGCCAACCCCGACTAGGTTACAATGAGCAGTTCTTC.

The chain joins TRBV27 to TRBJ2-1; no reliable D call. The CDR3 extends over 16 amino acids. Germline V CDR1 and CDR2: MNHEY, SMNVEV (reference sequence). Deletions cut 5 bases from V and 3 bases from J, with 17 bases between. In nucleotides, the CDR3 is TGTGCCAGCAGTCGGTACCGGGCCGGTATCTACAATGAGCAGTTCTTC. It specifies CASSRYRAGIYNEQFF.

This clonotype was found a few times. The chain has TRBV28 and TRBJ2-1; 11 positions match TRBD2. Germline V gene lookup returns CDR1 MDHEN and CDR2 SYDVKM. V dropped 5 bases and J dropped 8; count of bases not matched to a gene: 17. This CDR3 is 18 amino acids long. The CDR3 reads CASSRITSGSGPHDEQFF. The CDR3 DNA sequence: TGTGCCAGCAGTCGAATCACTAGCGGGAGTGGCCCACACGATGAGCAGTTCTTC.

This clonotype has more than one count but fewer than ten. The rearrangement joins TRBV15 to TRBJ2-7, with D possibly being TRBD1 (6 bases). V was clipped by 4 bases and J by 1 base, with 14 bases between them. CDR1 and CDR2 (germline): LNHNV, YYDKDF (reference sequence). The CDR3 extends over 15 amino acids. CDR3 region: CATSTLQGYSYEQYF. The CDR3 DNA follows: TGTGCCACCAGCACGCTACAGGGATATTCCTACGAGCAGTACTTC. The whole variable domain, filled in from reference TRBV15 and TRBJ2-7, reads DAMVIQNPRYQVTQFGKPVTLSCSQTLNHNVMYWYQQKSSQAPKLLFHYYDKDFNNEADTPDNFQSRRPNTSFCFLDIRSPGLGDTAMYLCATSTLQGYSYEQYFGPGTRLTVT.

This chain links TRBV7-2 with TRBJ2-2; TRBD2 is a possible D gene (5 bases). The germline V gene encodes CDR1 SGHTA and CDR2 FQGNSA. CDR3 length: 16 residues. Trimming left V 2 bases short and J 4 bases short, with 14 bases between. CDR3 sequence: CASSLLLGSGTGELFF. As DNA, the CDR3 is TGTGCCAGCAGCTTATTACTAGGGAGTGGCACCGGGGAGCTGTTTTTT.

The V gene is TRBV20-1, the J gene TRBJ2-1; 8 bases are a match to TRBD2. V lost 3 bases, J lost 3 bases, and 7 bases stayed unmatched. The CDR3 runs 15 residues. Per the germline V gene, CDR1 is DFQATT and CDR2 is SNEGSKA (reference sequence). The DNA of the CDR3 is TGCAGTGCTAGGGGACCCGGGACTAGCTACAATGAGCAGTTCTTC. Its protein product is CSARGPGTSYNEQFF.

The chain employs TRBV28 and TRBJ2-5, with D tentatively TRBD1 (6 bases). There are 14 residues in the CDR3. Trimming took 7 bases from V and 5 from J, leaving 17 bases between them. Germline CDR1 reads MDHEN; CDR2 reads SYDVKM. In nucleotides, the CDR3 is TGTGCCAGCACCCTCACAGGGAACGAGGAGACCCAGTACTTC. Its translation is CASTLTGNEETQYF.

This clonotype was observed once. The V and J genes are TRBV5-1 and TRBJ2-4, with 8 bases identical to TRBD1. Judging by the DNA end, TRBJ2-7 fits better; the J call may be wrong. Looked up from germline, CDR1 is SGHRS and CDR2 is YFSETQ. The CDR3 is 15 amino acids. The CDR3: CASSLAGGAGYEQYF. For the CDR3, the DNA is TGCGCCAGCAGCTTGGCAGGGGGCGCGGGTTACGAGCAGTACTTC.

The chain is built from TRBV10-3 and TRBJ2-7; D possibly uses TRBD1 or TRBD2 (5 bases each). Germline V gene data show CDR1 as ENHRY and CDR2 as SYGVKD. Trimming cost V 0 bases and J 4 bases, with 10 bases left between them. The CDR3 has 14 amino acids. CDR3: CAISESDGTYEQYF. In DNA form, the CDR3 reads TGTGCCATCAGTGAGTCGGACGGGACGTACGAGCAGTACTTC.

This clonotype has more than one count but fewer than ten. One end of the junction fails to match germline, which may point to a read error. The chain is built from TRBV10-3 and TRBJ2-1, with D uncertain. The CDR3 is 11 amino acids. CDR1 is ENHRY and CDR2 is SYGVKD in the germline V gene. The CDR3 spells CAISEGNERFF. DNA of the CDR3: TGTGCCATCAGTGAAGGCAATGAGCGGTTCTTC.

The chain has TRBV12-5 and TRBJ2-1; 9 bases agree with TRBD2. CDR1 and CDR2 (germline): LGHNT, FRNRAP. CDR3 length: 15 residues. With 6 bases clipped from V and 4 bases from J, the junction kept 7 bases outside the gene matches. As DNA, the CDR3 is TGTGCTAGTGGCTTAGCGGGAGCACGTTACAATGAGCAGTTCTTC. This sequence encodes CASGLAGARYNEQFF.

There are a few counts of this clonotype. The DNA of the CDR3 is TGCAGTGCTAGAGAGCAGCAGAGCTCCTACAATGAGCAGTTCTTC. Translated: CSAREQQSSYNEQFF. The V and J genes are TRBV20-1 and TRBJ2-1; D is unresolved. Germline loops: CDR1 DFQATT, CDR2 SNEGSKA (reference sequence). This CDR3 is built from 15 residues. V lost 0 bases, J lost 0 bases, and 9 bases lay in between.

The V call is TRBV4-2, the J call TRBJ2-1; TRBD2 matches 8 bases. The germline CDR1 and CDR2 sequences are LGHNA and YNFKEQ. The CDR3 sequence is 17 residues long. The trim removed 0 bases at V and 7 bases at J, leaving 11 bases unmatched. The CDR3 is CASSQELNGGAWNEQFF. As DNA, the CDR3 is TGTGCCAGCAGCCAAGAGTTAAACGGGGGGGCTTGGAATGAGCAGTTCTTC.